The source of this TCR beta chain is a study of cytomegalovirus exposure and HLA in healthy donors. The germline gives CDR1 SNHLY, CDR2 FYNNEI. The CDR3 is 11 residues long. The V segment lost 8 bases and the J segment 3 bases; nucleotides outside the gene matches: 0. The primer mix had 60 Vbeta and 13 Jbeta primers. Using immunoSEQ multiplex PCR, the repertoire was profiled, and TCRdb retains in-frame clones only, with some absent. The sample table sets out 150,000 or so clones. In regard to this clone: Its specificity is not known.

Whole-study results and caveats: There were a few CMV-associated chains whose specificity for CMV antigens was confirmed in vitro. TCR beta sequences reportedly predicted most subjects' HLA-A and HLA-B alleles accurately.

The J gene is TRBJ1-1, the V gene TRBV2; 7 bases fit TRBD1. This receptor was identified in a woman aged 45-60 years in good health and CMV-seronegative. Sequencing was carried out using PBMCs. The CDR3 bases are TGTGCCAGCGGGACAGACACTGAAGCTTTCTTT. Its translation: CASGTDTEAFF.